Listed below are T cell receptor beta chains from one sample, sequenced in a study of T cells in tuberculosis. Libraries were prepared by immunoSEQ multiplex PCR; TCRdb keeps only in-frame clonotypes and omits some of them. The data contain more than 70,000 clones, roughly 88% of them singletons. Sequenced sample: CD1b-GMM tetramer-negative cells sorted from PBMCs. The receptors come from an adult woman with latent tuberculosis. The CDR3 runs from the conserved cysteine through the conserved F or W. A D gene is named only where the DNA matches it firmly. Clone size appears in some rows only: once, few, many, or a class for an expanded clone.

>-|TRBD1|TRBJ2-2|TRBV5-4
TGTGCCAGCAGCCCGACCTACGACAGGGTGATATGGACCGGGGAGCTGTTTTTT
CASSPTYDRVIWTGELFF
>-|-|TRBJ2-5|TRBV7-3
TGTGCCAGCAGCTTAGGATCGCGGGTCCAAGAGACCCAGTACTTC
CASSLGSRVQETQYF
>-|-|TRBJ1-2|TRBV18
TGTGCCAGCTCACCACTTTCGGGGGGAACCGGGCTCGTCTTCTATGGCTACACCTTC
CASSPLSGGTGLVFYGYTF
>-|-|TRBJ1-3|TRBV30
TGTGCCTGGAGTGTGCAGGGTAGCTCTGGAAACACCATATATTTT
CAWSVQGSSGNTIYF
>-|-|TRBJ1-2|TRBV10-1
TGCGCCAGCAGATCAACAGGGCAGACTAACTATGGCTACACCTTC
CASRSTGQTNYGYTF
>-|-|TRBJ2-2|TRBV9
TGTGCCAGCAGCGTATCCCCCCTAGAGAACACCGGGGAGCTGTTTTTT
CASSVSPLENTGELFF
>-|-|TRBJ1-1|TRBV6-1
TGTGCCAGCAGTGAAGGTACAGGGTGGAGTGTGCAAGCTTTCTTT
CASSEGTGWSVQAFF
>-|-|TRBJ1-2|TRBV5-4
TGTGCCAGCAGCTTGGATCGGGTCAACTATGGCTACACCTTC
CASSLDRVNYGYTF
>once|TRBD2|TRBJ2-3|TRBV7-6
TGTGCCAGCAGCTTTGTAGCGGGGGGATCCAGCACAGATACGCAGTATTTT
CASSFVAGGSSTDTQYF
>-|TRBD2|TRBJ2-1|TRBV6-5
TGTGCCAGCAGTTACCGGGGGGGCGTTGGGAATGAGCAGTTCTTC
CASSYRGGVGNEQFF
>-|-|TRBJ1-6|TRBV5-6
TGTGCCAGCAGCTTACAGTGGTCCCCCCTCCACTTT
CASSLQWSPLHF
>-|-|TRBJ1-1|TRBV11-1
TGTGCCAGCAGCCTTTTAGGGTTAGCGGACACTGAAGCTTTCTTT
CASSLLGLADTEAFF
>-|-|TRBJ2-6|TRBV19
TGTGCCAGTAGCCGTAGCAGGGTTGGATCTGGGGCCAACGTCCTGACTTTC
CASSRSRVGSGANVLTF
>-|TRBD2|TRBJ2-3|TRBV5-1
TGCGCCAGCAGGTATGCCGGGACTACCCGCACAGATACGCAGTATTTT
CASRYAGTTRTDTQYF
>-|-|TRBJ2-2|TRBV7-9
TGTGCCAGCAGCCAGAAAAGGACAGTTACGAACACCGGGGAGCTGTTTTTT
CASSQKRTVTNTGELFF
>-|-|TRBJ1-2|TRBV7-9
TGTGCCAGCAGCCCTCGGGGAGGGTCGGATGGCTACACCTTC
CASSPRGGSDGYTF
>-|-|TRBJ2-3|TRBV19
TGTGCCAGTAGTATCGGCAGGGTGGGATCTGATACGCAGTATTTT
CASSIGRVGSDTQYF
>-|TRBD2|TRBJ2-2|TRBV5-1
TGCGCCAGCAGCTTGCGCGGGGGGAACACCGGGGAGCTGTTTTTT
CASSLRGGNTGELFF
>-|TRBD1|TRBJ1-3|TRBV5-4
TGTGCCAGCAGCCTAATAGGGACAGGGGGTGGAAACACCATATATTTT
CASSLIGTGGGNTIYF
>-|-|TRBJ1-5|TRBV30
TGTGCCTGGAGTGGGGGCATAGGGCAGCCCCAGCATTTT
CAWSGGIGQPQHF
>-|TRBD2|TRBJ2-1|TRBV18
TGTGCCAGCTCACCAGATGTAAGAGCGGGGGGGCCGTACAATGAGCAGTTCTTC
CASSPDVRAGGPYNEQFF
>few|-|TRBJ1-1|TRBV19
TGTGCCAGTAGCCCCTCCAGGGGCGAAGCTTTCTTT
CASSPSRGEAFF
>-|-|TRBJ2-5|TRBV7-2
TGTGCCAGCAGCTCCCCGGGTGGGGCCGGAGAGACCCAGTACTTC
CASSSPGGAGETQYF
>-|-|TRBJ1-1|TRBV30
TGTGCCTGGACACCTTACCGGGACACTGAAGCTTTCTTT
CAWTPYRDTEAFF
>-|-|TRBJ2-1|TRBV10-1
TGCGCCAGCAGTGAGTCGGTCGGGTGGGAGCAGTTCTTC
CASSESVGWEQFF
>-|-|TRBJ2-5|TRBV11-1
TGTGCCAGCAGCCTAGTGGCAGGCCTCCAAGAGACCCAGTACTTC
CASSLVAGLQETQYF
>-|-|TRBJ1-3|TRBV7-6
TGTGCCAGCAGCTTAGACGCGAGGGTGGAAGGAAACACCATATATTTT
CASSLDARVEGNTIYF
>-|TRBD1|TRBJ1-2|TRBV30
TGTGCCTGGAGTAATACGGTGGACAGGGGGCCCGGCTACACCTTC
CAWSNTVDRGPGYTF
>-|-|TRBJ1-5|TRBV19
TGTGCCAGTAGTATTTGGGAGTCTCAGCCCCAGCATTTT
CASSIWESQPQHF
>-|TRBD1|TRBJ1-3|TRBV6-5
TGTGCCAGCAGTGGAACAAACAGGGGATCAAACACCATATATTTT
CASSGTNRGSNTIYF
>-|TRBD1|TRBJ1-1|TRBV4-1
TGCGCCAGCAGCCCAATAACGACAGGGAGGACAAAGGCTTTCTTT
CASSPITTGRTKAFF
>once|TRBD1|TRBJ2-2|TRBV27
TGTGCCAGCAGTGCCCCCGGGACAGGGGTAACCGGGGAGCTGTTTTTT
CASSAPGTGVTGELFF
>-|TRBD1|TRBJ1-3|TRBV5-1
TGCGCCAGCTCGCGGACAGGGGACGGAAACACCATATATTTT
CASSRTGDGNTIYF
>-|-|TRBJ2-7|TRBV12-5
TGTGCTAGTGGCCGTCAAATGGACATCCTATACGAGCAGTACTTC
CASGRQMDILYEQYF
>-|TRBD1|TRBJ1-1|TRBV28
TGTGCCAGCAGTCGCAGGGGGCGGGCGTGGAACACTGAAGCTTTCTTT
CASSRRGRAWNTEAFF
>-|TRBD1|TRBJ1-3|TRBV19
TGTGCCAGTAGGCTCAGGGGGACCGGAAACACCATATATTTT
CASRLRGTGNTIYF
>-|-|TRBJ2-7|TRBV27
TGTGCCAGCAGTTCCCTTGTTGGACTACCTTCCTACGAGCAGTACTTC
CASSSLVGLPSYEQYF
>-|-|TRBJ2-2|TRBV4-1
TGCGCCAGCAGCCTAGTTGCTACCGGGGAGCTGTTTTTT
CASSLVATGELFF
>-|TRBD1|TRBJ1-6|TRBV19
TGTGCCAGTAGTCCCCAGGGGGCGAAAACACCCCTCCACTTT
CASSPQGAKTPLHF
>-|-|TRBJ2-3|TRBV18
TGTGCCAGCTCACCACGGGTAGTTGAGAGGGCAGATACGCAGTATTTT
CASSPRVVERADTQYF
>-|-|TRBJ2-7|TRBV15
TGTGCCACCAGCAGCGGGGGTGCCTCCTACGAGCAGTACTTC
CATSSGGASYEQYF
>-|TRBD1|TRBJ1-3|TRBV6-1
TGTGCCAGCAGTCGGACAGGGGAGTGGGACACCATATATTTT
CASSRTGEWDTIYF
>few|TRBD1|TRBJ1-1|TRBV5-4
TGTGCCAGCAGCCCGGACAGGCGGAACACTGAAGCTTTCTTT
CASSPDRRNTEAFF
>-|-|TRBJ2-2|TRBV19
TGTGCCAGTAGTGAGATCCGCGCCCCTCTGCACGGGGAGCTGTTTTTT
CASSEIRAPLHGELFF